This T cell receptor (beta chain) came from a study of human T cells and chemical hapten exposure. General study findings and limits: Expanded TCR sets contained significantly more large CDR3 similarity clusters than controls. Healthy individuals' immune responses may differ from those of donors, who had alopecia.

On this clonotype: The antigen is unknown.

TCRdb fed the RACE reads into MiXCR, producing one record per CDR3 protein. The data contain 150,000 to 200,000 distinct CDR3 sequences, roughly 15% of them singletons. From germline, CDR1 is DFQATT and CDR2 SNEGSKA (reference sequence). The CDR3 is made up of 15 amino acids. With V trimmed by 1 base and J by 1 base, 5 bases remained unmatched. Time point noted: patch test 1, 2 weeks after DPC sensitization. Treatment defined: therapeutic diphenylcyclopropenone sensitization with weekly scalp DPC. Every donor had alopecia and was 18 to 70 years old; all were suitable for DPC. This chain uses TRBV20-1 with TRBJ2-3, with 7 positions matching TRBD2. This sample comprised whole blood, obtained in connection with sensitization to the hapten diphenylcyclopropenone (DPC). This receptor was obtained from a woman younger than 45 with alopecia areata. Some clones in this sample may be carry-over from other donors' samples. The CDR3 reads CSARGSGTRTDTQYF. The CDR3 bases are TGCAGTGCTAGAGGCAGCGGGACCCGCACAGATACGCAGTATTTT.